This T cell receptor (beta chain) is drawn from a study of shared clonotypes between healthy human individuals. On the study more broadly: The donor group consisted of two women and three men, aged 18 to 49.

Naive CD8 isolation took CD45RO-negative cells positively selected for CCR7 and excluded terminally differentiated effector memory CD45RA+ cells. Over several immunoSEQ plates, each subset's genomic DNA was distributed in even portions. Sequencing was performed with immunoSEQ multiplex PCR; in TCRdb, only in-frame clones are kept and a portion is missing. Of more than 2 million clones in the sample, about 95% were seen once. Note on this clone: The antigen is unknown.

Broader study findings: In contrast to clonotypes shared by all four donors, non-shared clonotypes had lower generation probabilities. The study drew on few donors, limiting represented genetic and exposure-history diversity.

The sequenced sample was naive CD8+ T cells sorted from blood. This clonotype was sampled from a man between 18 and 35 years old in good health.

The CDR3 coding sequence is TGTGCCAGCAGCGTAGCGGAAGAGTACATGAACACTGAAGCTTTCTTT. It codes for CASSVAEEYMNTEAFF. V is TRBV9 and J is TRBJ1-1, with unresolved D. There are 16 residues in the CDR3. Germline V gene data show CDR1 as SGDLS and CDR2 as YYNGEE. Trimming removed 0 bases from V and 0 bases from J, with 12 bases in between.